The 2 T cell receptor beta chains below come from one sample, sequenced in a study of T-cell reconstitution after alpha-beta-depleted transplantation in children (dated by TCRdb to the mid-2010s). The treatment or condition label, as the study defines it: allogeneic hematopoietic cell transplantation with graft depleted of TCRalphabeta T cells and CD19 B cells. The library came from PCR. The run used an Illumina HiSeq 2500. To normalize quantification of the TCRbeta repertoire, the TCR libraries were built with molecular barcoding that relied on unique molecular identifiers. TCRdb took the public reads, trimmed them with fastp at Q25, ran MiXCR for clone calling and kept in-frame beta chains. Each entry is one CDR3 protein sequence, shown with its most common DNA and genes. Here the sample has about 980,000 distinct CDR3 sequences; roughly 29% occur a single time. Jointly, the top ten make up roughly 31% of the sample.

Sequences were derived from PBMCs, mostly from graft donor cells, sampled 360 days after TCRalphabeta/CD19-depleted stem cell transplant. These receptors were obtained from a boy under two years old who had a stem cell transplant for SCID, so the T cells may come from the graft donor.

This clonotype has just a few counts. This rearrangement joins TRBV29-1 to TRBJ2-5, with TRBD2 matching 7 bases. With 4 bases clipped from V and 0 bases from J, the junction kept 11 bases outside the gene matches. CDR1 is SQVTM, CDR2 ANQGSEA, per germline. This CDR3 has 16 residues. CDR3 residues: CSVGEGPTLYQETQYF. Written as DNA, the CDR3 is TGCAGCGTTGGGGAGGGACCGACACTGTACCAAGAGACCCAGTACTTC.

Ten or more counts support this clonotype. A junction boundary mismatches the germline segment, possibly from a read error. The gene calls are TRBV5-1 and TRBJ1-1, with a tentative D call TRBD1 (5 bases). The CDR3 spans 14 residues. Germline V gene data show CDR1 as SGHRS and CDR2 as YFSETQ. The CDR3 spells CASSFGQGNTEAFF. The CDR3 DNA follows: TGTGCCAGCAGCTTCGGGCAGGGCAACACTGAAGCTTTCTTT.